Below, 10 T cell receptor beta chains from the same sample are listed, as sequenced in a study of glioma-infiltrating T cells. The iRepertoire nested amplicon-rescue multiplex PCR amplified TCR alpha and beta CDR3s from RNA. MiXCR, run by TCRdb on the multiplex PCR reads, gives a single entry per CDR3 protein. The table shows fewer than 500,000 distinct CDR3 sequences, with about 40% occurring only once. Sample: glioma tissue, nonneoplastic brain tissue, or PBMCs (not recorded which). These receptors were taken from a human donor with low-grade glioma or glioblastoma, undergoing nonglioma brain surgery, or in good health (not recorded which).

Only a few counts were recorded for this clonotype. The junction and the germline gene differ at one end; a read error may be behind it. The chain is built from TRBV27 and TRBJ1-1, with 8 bases identical to TRBD1. The germline CDR1 and CDR2 sequences are MNHEY and SMNVEV (reference sequence). The CDR3 totals 14 residues. CDR3 region: CASSLIQGGTKAFF. The DNA for the CDR3 is TGTGCCAGCAGTTTGATACAGGGGGGCACTAAAGCTTTCTTT.

This clonotype was recorded a few times. This rearrangement joins TRBV4-1 to TRBJ2-3; 8 bases map to TRBD2. Germline CDR1 MGHRA, CDR2 YSYEKL. This CDR3 has 17 residues. V shed 1 base and J 0 bases; nucleotides not matched to a gene: 6. CDR3 sequence (DNA): TGCGCCAGCAGCCAAGCCCTAGCGGGTTATAGCACAGATACGCAGTATTTT. It encodes CASSQALAGYSTDTQYF.

This clonotype turned up a few times. The genes are TRBV27 and TRBJ2-7, with 12 bases aligning to TRBD2. Germline V lookup: CDR1 MNHEY, CDR2 SMNVEV (reference sequence). The CDR3 consists of 16 residues. V was pared by 2 bases and J by 0 bases, with 2 bases of the junction left unmatched. CDR3 sequence (DNA): TGTGCCAGCAGTTTAGGGACTAGCGGGTTCTCCTACGAGCAGTACTTC. Amino acid sequence: CASSLGTSGFSYEQYF.

The CDR3 region is CASSSLDTTNEKLFF. In DNA, the CDR3 is TGTGCCAGCAGTTCGCTTGACACAACTAATGAAAAACTGTTTTTT. This sequence joins TRBV12-3 or TRBV12-4 and TRBJ1-4; no definite D call. V was clipped by 4 bases and J by 0 bases, with 9 bases between them. This CDR3 is built from 15 residues.

The chain recombines TRBV7-2 with TRBJ2-1, with TRBD2 identical over 7 bases. Looked up from germline, CDR1 is SGHTA and CDR2 is FQGNSA. The CDR3 sequence is 15 residues long. V shed 2 bases and J 4 bases; nucleotides not matched to a gene: 5. The CDR3: CASSLYASGYNEQFF. As DNA, the CDR3 is TGTGCCAGCAGCTTATACGCTAGCGGATACAATGAGCAGTTCTTC.

The chain couples TRBV5-4 to TRBJ2-2; tentative D call: TRBD1 (6 bases). The CDR3 runs 14 residues. Trimming left V 9 bases short and J 0 bases short, with 12 bases between. Germline V gene data show CDR1 as SGHNT and CDR2 as YYREEE (reference sequence). In DNA form, the CDR3 reads TGTGCCACCCACGAGGGGGCGAACACCGGGGAGCTGTTTTTT. Translating gives CATHEGANTGELFF.

This clonotype occurred a few times. This chain links TRBV24-1 with TRBJ2-3; D is undetermined. The V end lost 1 base, the J end lost 2 bases, and 3 bases lay between the germline ends. The CDR3 is 13 residues long. Germline V CDR1 and CDR2: KGHDR, SFDVKD. The CDR3 nucleotides are TGTGCCACCAGTGATTTATTCACAGATACGCAGTATTTT. Amino acid sequence: CATSDLFTDTQYF.

This clonotype was found once. The CDR3 sequence: CASSPGPTDTQYF. DNA for the CDR3: TGTGCCAGCAGTCCAGGGCCCACAGATACGCAGTATTTT. The chain is built from TRBV7-3 and TRBJ2-3; D may be TRBD1 (5 bases). Germline V lookup: CDR1 SGHTA, CDR2 FQGTGA. The CDR3 is 13 residues long. V was pared by 6 bases and J by 2 bases, with 9 bases between.

A word on this clonotype: This may arise from a read error, as a much more abundant clone is one base away. The rearrangement joins TRBV6-9 to TRBJ1-2; D may be TRBD1 (5 bases). The length of the CDR3 is 14 residues. The germline CDR1 and CDR2 sequences are MNHGY and SVAAGI. The DNA of the CDR3 is TGTGCCAGCAGTTACCGCAGGGACGGCTATGGCTACAACTTC. Amino acids: CASSYRRDGYGYNF.

Only a few counts were recorded for this clonotype. This sequence joins TRBV20-1 and TRBJ1-5; D is possibly TRBD1 (6 bases). The CDR3 consists of 14 residues. The V end was cut by 0 bases, the J end by 4 bases, with 10 bases between. Germline V lookup: CDR1 DFQATT, CDR2 SNEGSKA (reference sequence). CDR3 sequence: CSARDYRGNQPQHF. In DNA form, the CDR3 reads TGCAGTGCTAGAGATTATAGGGGGAATCAGCCCCAGCATTTT.